What follows are 14 T cell receptor beta chains derived from one specimen sequenced in a study of a mutant IDH1 vaccine in newly diagnosed glioma. Data came from immunoSEQ multiplex PCR; TCRdb stores just in-frame clones and leaves some out. The data show about 66,000 clones, about four fifths seen once. Indicated time point: week 11, during vaccination. In every dose of vaccine, 300 ug of mutant IDH1 20-mer peptide was given alongside topical imiquimod. These TCRs are of unknown antigen specificity. The specimen comprised PBMCs, sampled from a glioma patient whose treatment included an IDH1 peptide vaccine. The receptors come from a woman aged 45 to 65 with glioma.

V is TRBV5-5 and J is TRBJ2-5, with D hard to call. Germline V gives CDR1 SGHKS, CDR2 YYEKEE (reference sequence). The CDR3 has 11 amino acids. V was cut by 4 bases and J by 3 bases, with 4 bases left in between. Here the CDR3 DNA reads TGTGCCAGCAGCCCGAAAGAGACCCAGTACTTC. Protein: CASSPKETQYF.

The chain employs TRBV21-1 and TRBJ1-3. TRBV21-1 corresponds to a pseudogene. The CDR3 runs 9 residues. In DNA, the CDR3 is TGTGCCAGCAGCAAGCAGCAATGTTTT. This codes for CASSKQQCF.

The V and J genes are TRBV6-4 and TRBJ1-1, with D perhaps matching TRBD1 (5 bases). Trimming took 6 bases from V and 1 from J, leaving 15 bases between them. The CDR3 length is 15 residues. CDR1 is MRHNA and CDR2 is SNTAGT in the germline V gene. The CDR3 is CASSQGGLGNTEAFF. The CDR3 bases are TGTGCCAGCAGCCAGGGAGGGCTCGGGAACACTGAAGCTTTCTTT.

The CDR3: CSARDRGPNYGYTF. Written as DNA, the CDR3 is TGCAGCGCCCGGGACAGGGGGCCTAACTATGGCTACACCTTC. The V and J genes are TRBV29-1 and TRBJ1-2, with TRBD1 matching over 12 bases. The V segment lost 7 bases and the J segment 0 bases; nucleotides outside the gene matches: 3. The CDR3 length is 14 residues. Germline V gene data show CDR1 as SQVTM and CDR2 as ANQGSEA.

The V gene is TRBV19, the J gene TRBJ1-4; 8 bases align to TRBD1. CDR3 length equals 14 residues. Trimming at V came to 8 bases and at J to 6 bases, leaving 8 bases not matched to a gene. The V gene's germline CDR1 is LNHDA and CDR2 SQIVND (reference sequence). DNA of the CDR3: TGTGCCAGTTACCGCAGGGGGCTGGATGAAAAACTGTTTTTT. Its protein is CASYRRGLDEKLFF.

The CDR3 DNA is TGTGCCAGCTGCCGGGACAGGGGAGAGCAGTACTTC. This translates into CASCRDRGEQYF. The rearrangement uses TRBV11-3 and TRBJ2-7; 10 nucleotides agree with TRBD1. There are 12 residues in the CDR3. Germline V lookup: CDR1 SGHNT, CDR2 YENEEA. The V segment lost 8 bases and the J segment 7 bases; nucleotides outside the gene matches: 5.

The V and J genes are TRBV5-1 and TRBJ2-7; 10 bases are shared with TRBD1. V dropped 4 bases and J dropped 5; count of bases not matched to a gene: 12. CDR1 and CDR2 from the germline V gene are SGHRS and YFSETQ. This CDR3 comprises 16 residues. The CDR3 DNA follows: TGCGCCAGCAGCCCCTGGCTCGGGACAGGGGTAGACGAGCAGTACTTC. It yields the protein CASSPWLGTGVDEQYF. The full variable domain, completed using reference TRBV5-1 and TRBJ2-7, is KAGVTQTPRYLIKTRGQQVTLSCSPISGHRSVSWYQQTPGQGLQFLFEYFSETQRNKGNFPGRFSGRQFSNSRSEMNVSTLELGDSALYLCASSPWLGTGVDEQYFGPGTRLTVT.

In this sample, this clone turned up once. The genes are TRBV10-1 and TRBJ2-3; 7 bases agree with TRBD2. Germline CDR1 reads WNHNN; CDR2 reads SYGVQD (reference sequence). The CDR3 is 14 amino acids. V lost 10 bases, J lost 4 bases, and 11 bases stayed unmatched. The CDR3 nucleotides are TGCGCCACCCTAGCGGCCCCTAAGGCAGATACGCAGTATTTT. Translation: CATLAAPKADTQYF.

CDR3 nucleotides: TGTGCCAGCTCACCCGAGACAGATAGTGGCTACACCTTC. Residues: CASSPETDSGYTF. The chain joins TRBV18 to TRBJ1-2; weak D call: TRBD1 (5 bases). CDR3 length: 13 residues. V lost 3 bases to trimming and J lost 7 bases, with 12 bases between them. From germline, CDR1 is KGHSH and CDR2 LQKENI.

For this clone: One junction end disagrees with the germline gene, perhaps due to a read error. This chain connects TRBV18 to TRBJ1-3, with no clear D. The germline CDR1 and CDR2 sequences are KGHSH and LQKENI. This CDR3 has 15 amino acids. This CDR3 reads CASSPPGGSGNTIYF. The CDR3 coding sequence is TGTGCCAGCTCTCCACCGGGCGGCTCTGGAAACACCATATATTTT.

V usage is TRBV6-5 and J usage is TRBJ2-2; D gene ambiguous. The V gene lost 6 bases and the J gene lost 0 bases, with 11 bases spanning the gap. There are 15 residues in the CDR3. Germline-derived CDR1 and CDR2 are MNHEY and SVGAGI. The CDR3 loop reads CASSMTPPNTGELFF. CDR3 coding DNA: TGTGCCAGCAGCATGACACCCCCGAACACCGGGGAGCTGTTTTTT.

The gene calls are TRBV4-3 and TRBJ2-6; D uncertain. Germline V gene sequence: CDR1 LGHNA, CDR2 YSLEER. Trimming took off 0 bases at V and 0 bases at J, with 12 bases between the two ends. The CDR3 consists of 18 residues. The chain's CDR3 is CASSQDALTFSGANVLTF. The CDR3 nucleotides are TGCGCCAGCAGCCAAGATGCCCTTACTTTCTCTGGGGCCAACGTCCTGACTTTC.

CDR3 loop: CASTPVLGGELFF. For the CDR3, the DNA is TGTGCCAGCACCCCAGTTCTAGGCGGGGAGCTGTTTTTT. V is TRBV2 and J is TRBJ2-2; the D is unclear. V was clipped by 7 bases and J by 7 bases, with 13 bases between them. This CDR3 is built from 13 residues. The germline gives CDR1 SNHLY, CDR2 FYNNEI.

This chain connects TRBV5-6 to TRBJ2-7, with D unresolved. Looked up from germline, CDR1 is SGHDT and CDR2 is YYEEEE. V lost 1 base and J 2 bases, leaving 4 bases between the germline ends. This CDR3 region has 12 residues. CDR3 loop: CASSLSPYEQYF. The CDR3 bases are TGTGCCAGCAGCTTGTCCCCCTACGAGCAGTACTTC.